The rows below give T cell receptor beta chains drawn from one sample of a study of shared clonotypes between healthy human individuals. The assay was immunoSEQ multiplex PCR, and TCRdb's table has in-frame clones only and misses some. Here the sample spans 2 million to 3 million clones, roughly 93% being singletons. The sequenced sample consisted of naive CD4+ T cells from PBMCs. These receptors originate from a young man in good health. Some clones in this sample may be carry-over from other donors' samples. The CDR3 runs from the conserved cysteine through the conserved F or W. D genes are given only for firm matches. Clone size appears in some rows only: once, few, many, or a class for an expanded clone.

d_call clone_size j_call v_call cdr3_nt cdr3_aa
NA NA TRBJ2-5 TRBV7-3 TGTGCCAGCAGCTTAGGGGCAGAGACCCAGTACTTC CASSLGAETQYF
NA NA TRBJ2-1 TRBV11-3 TGTGCCAGCAGCTTAGCCGGGCTATACAATGAGCAGTTCTTC CASSLAGLYNEQFF
NA NA TRBJ2-1 TRBV5-1 TGCGCCAGCAGCCCCAGGCAGGACAACTACAATGAGCAGTTCTTC CASSPRQDNYNEQFF
NA NA TRBJ1-4 TRBV7-9 TGTGCCAGCAGCTTACCCGCAGCAACTAATGAAAAACTGTTTTTT CASSLPAATNEKLFF
TRBD1 NA TRBJ2-7 TRBV25-1 TGTGCCAGCAGTGATTGGGGGACAGGGGACTACGAGCAGTACTTC CASSDWGTGDYEQYF
TRBD1 NA TRBJ1-1 TRBV5-4 TGTGCCAGCATCGCTGCCGGGTCAGGGGGCACTGAAGCTTTCTTT CASIAAGSGGTEAFF
TRBD1 NA TRBJ1-5 TRBV7-2 TGTGCCAGCAGCTTTACCGGGACAGGGTACAATCAGCCCCAGCATTTT CASSFTGTGYNQPQHF
TRBD1 NA TRBJ1-4 TRBV6-5 TGTGCCAGCAGACAGGGGGATGGAGAAAAACTGTTTTTT CASRQGDGEKLFF
NA NA TRBJ2-7 TRBV6-1 TGTGCCAGCAGTACCATGGGGGGCACCACCTACGAGCAGTACTTC CASSTMGGTTYEQYF
NA NA TRBJ2-5 TRBV2 TGTGCCAGCAGGATTGGCGCCGGCGGAGAGACCCAGTACTTC CASRIGAGGETQYF
NA NA TRBJ1-3 TRBV30 TGTGCCTGGAGGGGCAGTTCCAGAAACACCATATATTTT CAWRGSSRNTIYF
TRBD2 once TRBJ2-3 TRBV30 TGTGCCTGGAAACTAGCGGGAGGAGATACGCAGTATTTT CAWKLAGGDTQYF
NA NA TRBJ2-7 TRBV18 TGTGCCAGCTCTCCCGGGACAACCCCCTACGAGCAGTACTTC CASSPGTTPYEQYF
TRBD2 NA TRBJ2-3 TRBV7-2 TGTGCCAGCAGCTTAGCGGCTTGGCGGGAGGGAGGTGGCACAGATACGCAGTATTTT CASSLAAWREGGGTDTQYF
TRBD2 NA TRBJ2-1 TRBV11-3 TGTGCCAGCAGCTCTCCGGGACTAGCGGGAAATGAGCAGTTCTTC CASSSPGLAGNEQFF
NA once TRBJ2-7 TRBV2 TGTGCCAGCAGTAAAGGGGGGGCCTACGAGCAGTACTTC CASSKGGAYEQYF
NA NA TRBJ1-5 TRBV10-3 TGTGCCATCAGTGAGTCGTGGTATCCCAGACCCGGCCAGCAGGAAACCCATAGCAATCAGCCCCAGCATTTT CAISESWYPRPGQQETHSNQPQHF